Below, 17 T cell receptor beta chains from the same sample are listed, as sequenced in a study of blood T cell repertoires in COVID-19. Data came from immunoSEQ multiplex PCR; TCRdb stores just in-frame clones and leaves some out. Of a few hundred thousand clones detected, 75% to 90% appear once; the ten largest clones hold roughly a sixth. What was sequenced was PBMCs or T cells enriched from blood (not recorded which). Source of these receptors: a man in his forties or fifties who had recovered from COVID-19.

This chain uses TRBV3-1 (or the pseudogene TRBV3-2) with TRBJ2-2, with a possible D match to TRBD2 (5 bases). V lost 3 bases and J lost 8, with 25 bases in between. Germline values: CDR1 LGHDT, CDR2 YNNKEL (reference sequence). The CDR3 totals 18 residues. CDR3 nucleotide sequence: TGTGCCAGCAGCCATAAAGATAGGCGCGGGCGTGCTGGTGGGGAGCTGTTTTTT. Protein sequence: CASSHKDRRGRAGGELFF.

This chain joins TRBV15 and TRBJ2-7; 8 bases align to TRBD2. Trimming removed 0 bases from V and 2 bases from J; junction bases left unmatched: 3. Germline-derived CDR1 and CDR2 are LNHNV and YYDKDF (reference sequence). This CDR3 is built from 15 residues. The CDR3 DNA reads as TGTGCCACCAGCAGAGATGGAGCGGGGGCCTACGAGCAGTACTTC. It translates to CATSRDGAGAYEQYF.

The rearrangement joins TRBV19 to TRBJ2-1; TRBD2 agrees at 14 bases. CDR1 LNHDA and CDR2 SQIVND come from the germline V gene (reference sequence). V lost 8 bases and J lost 7; bases outside the gene matches: 4. The CDR3 length is 14 residues. The CDR3 here is CASQGTSGRNEQFF. The CDR3 nucleotides are TGTGCCAGTCAGGGGACTAGCGGGAGAAATGAGCAGTTCTTC.

The V and J genes are TRBV10-2 and TRBJ2-7, with 11 bases aligning to TRBD1. Germline V gene data show CDR1 as WSHSY and CDR2 as SAAADI. The CDR3 is 16 amino acids. After removal of 3 bases from V and 2 bases from J, the junction contained 6 bases not matched to a gene. CDR3 in amino acids: CASSDPGQGVTYEQYF. The CDR3, as DNA: TGCGCCAGCAGTGATCCGGGACAGGGGGTTACCTACGAGCAGTACTTC.

The DNA for the CDR3 is TGCGCCAGCAGCCGGGCTAGCGGGTCCTCCTACGAGCAGTACTTC. It encodes CASSRASGSSYEQYF. The chain carries TRBV4-1 and TRBJ2-7, with 8 nucleotides matching TRBD2. J lost 0 bases, V lost 4 bases, and 5 bases had no gene match. Per the germline V gene, CDR1 is MGHRA and CDR2 is YSYEKL. The CDR3 sequence is 15 residues long.

This sequence joins TRBV27 and TRBJ2-1; TRBD2 matches 9 bases. Unmatched junction bases numbered 7, after V lost 4 bases and J lost 6 bases. CDR3 length: 15 residues. The germline V gene has CDR1 MNHEY and CDR2 SMNVEV (reference sequence). The CDR3 sequence: CASSSGTSRLNEQFF. The DNA for the CDR3 is TGTGCCAGCAGTTCCGGGACTAGCCGACTCAATGAGCAGTTCTTC.

V is TRBV7-9 and J is TRBJ2-2; no firm D call. The germline CDR1 and CDR2 sequences are SEHNR and FQNEAQ (reference sequence). Trimming stripped 8 bases from V and 8 bases from J, with 12 bases between. The CDR3 spans 12 residues. The CDR3 reads CASFHPRGELFF. The CDR3 bases are TGTGCCAGCTTCCATCCTAGGGGGGAGCTGTTTTTT.

This chain uses TRBV14 with TRBJ2-5, with D possibly being TRBD2 (6 bases). The CDR3 covers 13 residues. Germline CDR1 and CDR2: SGHDN and FVKESK. V lost 4 bases to trimming and J lost 5 bases, with 11 bases between them. CDR3 sequence: CASSREAGETQYF. CDR3 coding DNA: TGTGCCAGCAGCCGGGAGGCAGGCGAGACCCAGTACTTC.

The genes are TRBV11-2 and TRBJ2-2; weak D call: TRBD1 (6 bases). The V gene lost 3 bases and the J gene lost 1 base, with 9 bases spanning the gap. In germline, CDR1 is SGHAT, CDR2 FQNNGV. The CDR3 runs 15 residues. The DNA of the CDR3 is TGTGCCAGCAGCTTCTTAGGGGGGAACACCGGGGAGCTGTTTTTT. It yields the protein CASSFLGGNTGELFF.

Remarks on this clone: Other DNA sequences within the sample encode an identical CDR3. The CDR3 region is CASSQGTSGRIDTQYF. The CDR3 DNA reads as TGTGCCAGCAGCCAAGGGACTAGCGGGAGGATAGATACGCAGTATTTT. V gene TRBV3-1 (or the pseudogene TRBV3-2) combines with J gene TRBJ2-3; 14 bases are a match to TRBD2. Trimming took 1 base from V and 5 from J; bases not matched to a gene: 2. The germline gives CDR1 LGHDT, CDR2 YNNKEL (reference sequence). This CDR3 is built from 16 residues.

The genes are TRBV2 and TRBJ2-3; the D gene is possibly TRBD2 (7 bases). Germline V gene lookup returns CDR1 SNHLY and CDR2 FYNNEI. The CDR3 is made up of 14 amino acids. V lost 3 bases and J 5 bases, leaving 12 bases between the germline ends. The CDR3 sequence is CASSDSGGRDTQYF. Here the CDR3 DNA reads TGTGCCAGCAGTGATTCGGGGGGCCGAGATACGCAGTATTTT.

The V gene is TRBV5-1, the J gene TRBJ2-3; 8 positions match TRBD2. The CDR3 is 15 residues long. Germline V gene data show CDR1 as SGHRS and CDR2 as YFSETQ. The J segment lost 4 bases and the V segment lost 2 bases, leaving 6 bases of the junction unmatched. CDR3 sequence reads: CASSLGGLDADTQYF. In DNA form, the CDR3 reads TGCGCCAGCAGCTTAGGGGGACTAGACGCAGATACGCAGTATTTT.

As DNA, the CDR3 is TGCGCCAGCAGTGAACAGGGTATGACTGAAGCTTTCTTT. This translates into CASSEQGMTEAFF. The chain links TRBV5-1 to TRBJ1-1, with D tentatively TRBD1 (6 bases). The V gene lost 5 bases and the J gene lost 5 bases, with 13 bases spanning the gap. Germline V gene sequence: CDR1 SGHRS, CDR2 YFSETQ. The CDR3 length is 13 residues.

V is TRBV18 and J is TRBJ2-5; D is unclear. Trimming pared 3 bases from V and 1 base from J, leaving 3 bases between. Germline V gene sequence: CDR1 KGHSH, CDR2 LQKENI. CDR3 size: 12 residues. In DNA, the CDR3 is TGTGCCAGCTCACCCTCCCAAGAGACCCAGTACTTC. Protein product: CASSPSQETQYF.

The chain uses TRBV10-3 and TRBJ2-7; 8 nucleotides line up with TRBD1. Per germline, CDR1 ENHRY and CDR2 SYGVKD. CDR3 size: 17 residues. V was clipped by 0 bases and J by 2 bases; unmatched bases: 9. The CDR3 DNA reads as TGTGCCATCAGTGAGTCAACCTCGGGACAGGTAACCTACGAGCAGTACTTC. This codes for CAISESTSGQVTYEQYF.

The chain is built from TRBV19 and TRBJ2-4; D is unclear. Germline V CDR1 and CDR2: LNHDA, SQIVND (reference sequence). Trimming removed 5 bases at V and 0 bases at J, with 14 bases between. This CDR3 is 16 amino acids long. CDR3 bases: TGTGCCAGTAGTCAGGCCATCACGTTAGCCAAAAACATTCAGTACTTC. Its translation: CASSQAITLAKNIQYF.

In DNA, the CDR3 is TGCGCCAGCAGCCAAGATTTGGGACAGGGGGGAGGCTACACCTTC. Its protein is CASSQDLGQGGGYTF. V gene TRBV4-1 combines with J gene TRBJ1-2; 11 bases line up with TRBD1. V lost 0 bases, J lost 8 bases, and 5 bases stayed unmatched. The V gene's germline CDR1 is MGHRA and CDR2 YSYEKL. CDR3 length: 15 amino acids.